This T cell receptor beta chain was sequenced in a study of blood T cells in healthy people across ages. Across the whole study: Capture by template switching was about one barcoded beta molecule per two T cells.

There are many counts of this clonotype. A second PCR, run for about 7 to 12 cycles, used a sample-barcoded 5' primer plus a J-beta primer mix. Tagging of each cDNA molecule was performed by a template-switch adaptor with 12 random nucleotides. TCRdb reanalysed the 5' RACE reads using MiXCR and keeps one entry per CDR3 protein. The table includes 780,000 or so distinct CDR3 sequences, approximately 53% detected once. Germline values: CDR1 MNHNS, CDR2 SASEGT. Trimming at V came to 6 bases and at J to 3 bases, leaving 9 bases not matched to a gene. This CDR3 comprises 15 residues. The rearrangement uses TRBV6-1 and TRBJ2-7; 9 bases line up with TRBD1. Sequencing was carried out using blood. The receptor comes from a man aged 80 or over in good health. This chain's CDR3 is CASSARGQGDYEQYF. DNA of the CDR3: TGTGCCAGCAGCGCCCGGGGACAGGGAGACTACGAGCAGTACTTC.